The 27 T cell receptor beta chains given below trace back to one sample, sequenced in a study of Graves' ophthalmopathy and Graves' hyperthyroidism. The authors amplified TCR beta CDR3 regions, and they did so from RNA transcripts for repertoire sequencing. Scientists carried out first-round RT-PCR using HTBI primers and then a second-round multiplex PCR. TCRdb ran MiXCR on the multiplex PCR reads and lists one entry per CDR3 protein. Of hundreds of thousands of distinct CDR3 sequences in the sample, around 40% were seen once. The material sequenced was peripheral blood. Source of these receptors: an adult man with Graves' ophthalmopathy.

The rearrangement uses TRBV2 and TRBJ1-1; D ambiguous. Deletions cut 6 bases from V and 7 bases from J, with 18 bases between. CDR1 and CDR2 (germline): SNHLY, FYNNEI. The CDR3 sequence is 14 residues long. This CDR3 reads CASRAEVGASEAFF. As DNA, the CDR3 is TGTGCCAGCAGGGCAGAAGTGGGAGCTAGTGAAGCTTTCTTT.

This clonotype came up many times. The V gene is TRBV29-1, the J gene TRBJ2-7; 10 bases agree with TRBD1. The CDR3 has 13 amino acids. The J segment lost 7 bases and the V segment lost 4 bases, leaving 7 bases of the junction unmatched. Germline CDR1 and CDR2: SQVTM and ANQGSEA. The CDR3 bases are TGCAGCGTTGCCGGGACAGGGGCGGGTGAGCAGTACTTC. The encoded protein is CSVAGTGAGEQYF.

This clonotype was counted between two and nine times. The chain joins TRBV7-9 to TRBJ1-4; unclear D gene. Germline CDR1 reads SEHNR; CDR2 reads FQNEAQ (reference sequence). Trimming stripped 1 base from V and 0 bases from J, with 9 bases between. This CDR3 spans 16 amino acids. CDR3 region: CASSLVFGATNEKLFF. The CDR3 DNA sequence: TGTGCCAGCAGCTTAGTGTTCGGGGCAACTAATGAAAAACTGTTTTTT.

The CDR3: CASKNTGPMNTEAFF. CDR3 bases: TGCGCCAGCAAAAATACGGGACCTATGAACACTGAAGCTTTCTTT. The rearrangement links TRBV4-1 to TRBJ1-1, with D possibly TRBD1 on 5 matching bases. This CDR3 contains 15 residues. Trimming took off 7 bases at V and 0 bases at J, with 15 bases between the two ends. The germline CDR1 and CDR2 sequences are MGHRA and YSYEKL.

This clonotype came up many times. The chain is built from TRBV2 and TRBJ2-5; 10 positions agree with TRBD2. Germline-derived CDR1 and CDR2 are SNHLY and FYNNEI. With 8 bases clipped from V and 5 bases from J, the junction kept 2 bases outside the gene matches. The CDR3 length is 12 residues. The CDR3 DNA sequence: TGTGCCAGCGGACTAGCGGAGGAGACCCAGTACTTC. This encodes CASGLAEETQYF.

This clonotype was detected ten times or more. V and J are TRBV11-2 and TRBJ1-2; D remains unclear. This CDR3 comprises 13 residues. In germline, CDR1 is SGHAT, CDR2 FQNNGV. The germline V and J ends were trimmed by 0 bases and 4 bases, with 6 bases remaining between them. CDR3 sequence: CASSLEGLYGYTF. In DNA form, the CDR3 reads TGTGCCAGCAGCTTAGAAGGGCTCTATGGCTACACCTTC.

The chain has TRBV20-1 and TRBJ1-1, with 8 positions matching TRBD1. Trimming took 0 bases from V and 10 from J; bases not matched to a gene: 7. In germline, CDR1 is DFQATT, CDR2 SNEGSKA (reference sequence). CDR3 size: 13 residues. CDR3 sequence reads: CSARDGTGGPAFF. The DNA of the CDR3 is TGCAGTGCTAGAGATGGGACAGGAGGCCCAGCTTTCTTT.

This clonotype was seen only once. The chain combines TRBV2 with TRBJ1-2; perhaps TRBD1 as D (6 bases). CDR1 is SNHLY and CDR2 is FYNNEI in the germline V gene. V lost 7 bases and J 7 bases, leaving 19 bases between the germline ends. This CDR3 contains 14 residues. The CDR3 sequence: CASTKANKGGGYTF. Here the CDR3 DNA reads TGTGCCAGCACTAAGGCGAACAAAGGGGGTGGCTACACCTTC.

This clonotype was counted a few times. The rearrangement joins TRBV7-3 to TRBJ1-6, with a tentative D call TRBD1 (6 bases). Looked up from germline, CDR1 is SGHTA and CDR2 is FQGTGA. The V end lost 6 bases, the J end lost 10 bases, and 25 bases lay between the germline ends. The CDR3 has 17 amino acids. CDR3 sequence (DNA): TGTGCCAGCAGTACCACCCCAGGGGAAGAAACGGTCTCACCCCTCCACTTT. Residues: CASSTTPGEETVSPLHF.

This clonotype has at least ten counts. This chain links TRBV7-2 with TRBJ2-7; TRBD1 agrees at 9 bases. The V segment lost 5 bases and the J segment 6 bases; nucleotides outside the gene matches: 14. The CDR3 has 16 residues. Germline V lookup: CDR1 SGHTA, CDR2 FQGNSA. The CDR3, as DNA: TGTGCCAGCAGCCCGAAGGCGACAGGGGGGACGCGCGAGCAGTACTTC. Amino acids: CASSPKATGGTREQYF.

This clonotype was seen at least ten times. This chain connects TRBV29-1 to TRBJ1-2, with D possibly being TRBD1 (5 bases). The germline CDR1 and CDR2 sequences are SQVTM and ANQGSEA. V lost 4 bases and J 1 base, leaving 13 bases between the germline ends. The CDR3 has 14 residues. CDR3 nucleotide sequence: TGCAGCGTTGTAGGCGGGGGGAGTAACTATGGCTACACCTTC. Translating gives CSVVGGGSNYGYTF.

The rearrangement links TRBV19 to TRBJ2-5, with TRBD1 identical over 8 bases. Looked up from germline, CDR1 is LNHDA and CDR2 is SQIVND (reference sequence). J was trimmed by 5 bases and V by 0 bases; bases with no gene match: 5. The CDR3 contains 15 residues. The CDR3 coding sequence is TGTGCCAGTAGTATAGATCTGGCAGGGGGCGAGACCCAGTACTTC. Its protein product is CASSIDLAGGETQYF.

The CDR3, as DNA: TGTGCCAGCTCACCTGGCGGTTCCGCGTCTTACGAGCAGTACTTC. Amino acid sequence: CASSPGGSASYEQYF. This sequence joins TRBV25-1 and TRBJ2-7; D gene uncertain. The CDR3 consists of 15 residues. Trimming stripped 8 bases from V and 4 bases from J, with 21 bases between. Germline-derived CDR1 and CDR2 are MGHDK and SYGVNS.

The rearrangement links TRBV2 to TRBJ1-6, with TRBD1 as a possible D gene (6 bases). V gave up 6 bases and J gave up 0 bases, with 15 bases separating them. The CDR3 spans 17 residues. Germline assignment: CDR1 SNHLY and CDR2 FYNNEI. The chain's CDR3 is CASSPGHLSSYNSPLHF. DNA of the CDR3: TGTGCCAGCAGCCCGGGACACCTAAGCTCCTATAATTCACCCCTCCACTTT.

The V call is TRBV7-2, the J call TRBJ2-6; 7 nucleotides agree with TRBD1. Germline assignment: CDR1 SGHTA and CDR2 FQGNSA. This CDR3 contains 14 residues. The ends lost 5 bases at V and 13 bases at J; junction bases unmatched: 11. This CDR3 is CASSDGRGREVLTF. Here the CDR3 DNA reads TGTGCCAGCAGCGACGGAAGGGGGCGTGAGGTCCTGACTTTC.

This chain uses TRBV20-1 with TRBJ1-1; TRBD1 aligns across 9 bases. Trimming removed 1 base from V and 11 bases from J; junction bases left unmatched: 14. The CDR3 totals 15 residues. Germline V gene sequence: CDR1 DFQATT, CDR2 SNEGSKA (reference sequence). CDR3 nucleotides: TGCAGTGCTAGAGTCTTGGGACAGGGTGCTTTACGGGCTTTCTTT. Translating gives CSARVLGQGALRAFF.

This clonotype was observed at least ten times. The chain joins TRBV2 to TRBJ1-3; a possible D gene is TRBD1 (6 bases). Per germline, CDR1 SNHLY and CDR2 FYNNEI. CDR3 length: 15 residues. Trimming pared 3 bases from V and 2 bases from J, leaving 11 bases between. The CDR3, as DNA: TGTGCCAGCAGTGATTGGACAGCAGCTGGAAACACCATATATTTT. This gives the protein CASSDWTAAGNTIYF.

Ten or more counts support this clonotype. The rearrangement joins TRBV29-1 to TRBJ2-5; TRBD2 aligns across 7 bases. The J segment lost 5 bases and the V segment lost 6 bases, leaving 0 bases of the junction unmatched. The CDR3 length is 10 residues. The germline gives CDR1 SQVTM, CDR2 ANQGSEA. CDR3 sequence: CSVGGETQYF. The DNA of the CDR3 is TGCAGCGTGGGGGGGGAGACCCAGTACTTC.

Comments on this clonotype: A junction end diverges from the germline sequence, so it may reflect a read error. The chain couples TRBV10-3 to TRBJ2-7; the D gene is possibly TRBD1 (6 bases). This CDR3 contains 15 residues. The germline gives CDR1 ENHRY, CDR2 SYGVKD. The DNA for the CDR3 is TGTGCCAGCAGTTACTTAACAGGGCCAACCTACGAGCAGTACTTC. Protein product: CASSYLTGPTYEQYF.

The chain has TRBV5-5 and TRBJ1-2, with 7 bases that match TRBD1. V shed 5 bases and J 4 bases; nucleotides not matched to a gene: 11. Germline V gives CDR1 SGHKS, CDR2 YYEKEE (reference sequence). The CDR3 length is 15 residues. The CDR3 here is CASSPEDRIGYGYTF. CDR3 DNA sequence: TGTGCCAGCAGTCCCGAGGACAGGATCGGCTATGGCTACACCTTC.

The rearrangement links TRBV2 to TRBJ1-2; TRBD1 matches at 8 bases. The V segment lost 5 bases and the J segment 7 bases; nucleotides outside the gene matches: 12. Germline loops: CDR1 SNHLY, CDR2 FYNNEI. The CDR3 contains 15 residues. Here the CDR3 DNA reads TGTGCCAGCAGTAACTCTAGGACAGGGTACTCTGGCTACACCTTC. It codes for CASSNSRTGYSGYTF.

On this clonotype: Possible read error: a much larger clone is one base away. The rearrangement uses TRBV20-1 and TRBJ1-6; no reliable D call. The CDR3 extends over 16 amino acids. V lost 1 base and J 7 bases, leaving 17 bases between the germline ends. Germline V gene data show CDR1 as DFQATT and CDR2 as SNEGSKA (reference sequence). The CDR3 nucleotides are TGCAGTGCTAGAGCCGATCCGACGTATCTAAATTCACCCCTCCACTTT. It encodes CSARADPTYLNSPLHF.

There are many counts of this clonotype. This sequence joins TRBV29-1 and TRBJ2-7, with 10 nucleotides matching TRBD2. The germline gives CDR1 SQVTM, CDR2 ANQGSEA. The CDR3 covers 13 residues. Trimming cost V 6 bases and J 0 bases; bases outside gene matches: 2. The CDR3 reads CSVGTSASYEQYF. CDR3 nucleotide sequence: TGCAGCGTAGGGACTAGCGCCTCCTACGAGCAGTACTTC.

V and J are TRBV6-2 or TRBV6-3 and TRBJ1-5; 7 bases are a match to TRBD1. CDR1 is MNHEY, CDR2 SVGEGT, per germline. The CDR3 consists of 17 residues. Trimming took 6 bases from V and 2 from J; bases not matched to a gene: 13. CDR3 nucleotide sequence: TGTGCCAGCAGACTCGAAACAAGAGGACAGGGCAATCAGCCCCAGCATTTT. Amino acid sequence: CASRLETRGQGNQPQHF.

In this sample, this clonotype turned up many times. V usage is TRBV19 and J usage is TRBJ1-5, with D unclear. CDR3 size: 15 residues. Germline CDR1 reads LNHDA; CDR2 reads SQIVND (reference sequence). V was shortened by 6 bases and J by 3 bases, with 15 bases between the two germline ends. The CDR3 reads CASRNDAYNNQPQHF. CDR3 in DNA: TGTGCCAGTAGAAACGATGCGTATAACAATCAGCCCCAGCATTTT.

The V and J genes are TRBV9 and TRBJ2-5; 13 nucleotides agree with TRBD2. CDR1 is SGDLS and CDR2 is YYNGEE in the germline V gene. This CDR3 has 16 residues. Trimming took 2 bases from V and 5 from J; bases not matched to a gene: 6. CDR3 coding DNA: TGTGCCAGCAGCGTCGGAACTAGCGGGGGGGCGGAGACCCAGTACTTC. Translating gives CASSVGTSGGAETQYF. The complete variable domain, with remaining parts taken from reference TRBV9 and TRBJ2-5, reads DSGVTQTPKHLITATGQRVTLRCSPRSGDLSVYWYQQSLDQGLQFLIQYYNGEERAKGNILERFSAQQFPDLHSELNLSSLELGDSALYFCASSVGTSGGAETQYFGPGTRLLVL.

This clonotype was picked up many times. The J gene is TRBJ2-2, the V gene TRBV7-8, with no clear D. Germline CDR1 SGHVS, CDR2 FQNEAQ. V shed 1 base and J shed 5 bases, with 8 bases lying between them. This CDR3 comprises 14 residues. The DNA for the CDR3 is TGTGCCAGCAGCTTAGGTGGTTCGACCGGGGAGCTGTTTTTT. Encoded protein: CASSLGGSTGELFF.